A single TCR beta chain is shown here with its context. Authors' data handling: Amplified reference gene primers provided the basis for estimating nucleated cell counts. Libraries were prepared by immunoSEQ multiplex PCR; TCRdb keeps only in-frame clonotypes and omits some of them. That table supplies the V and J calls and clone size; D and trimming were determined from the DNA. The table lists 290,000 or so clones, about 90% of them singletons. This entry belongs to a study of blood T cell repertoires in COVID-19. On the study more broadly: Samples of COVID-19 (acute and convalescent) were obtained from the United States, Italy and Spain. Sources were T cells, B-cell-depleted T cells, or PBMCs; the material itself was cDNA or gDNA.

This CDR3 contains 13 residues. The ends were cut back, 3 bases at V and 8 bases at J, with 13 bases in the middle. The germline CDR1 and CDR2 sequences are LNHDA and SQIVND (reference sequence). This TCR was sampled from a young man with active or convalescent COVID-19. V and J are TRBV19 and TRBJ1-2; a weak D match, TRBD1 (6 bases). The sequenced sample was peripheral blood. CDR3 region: CASSILGAVGYTF. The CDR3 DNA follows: TGTGCCAGTAGTATTCTGGGGGCAGTCGGCTACACCTTC.